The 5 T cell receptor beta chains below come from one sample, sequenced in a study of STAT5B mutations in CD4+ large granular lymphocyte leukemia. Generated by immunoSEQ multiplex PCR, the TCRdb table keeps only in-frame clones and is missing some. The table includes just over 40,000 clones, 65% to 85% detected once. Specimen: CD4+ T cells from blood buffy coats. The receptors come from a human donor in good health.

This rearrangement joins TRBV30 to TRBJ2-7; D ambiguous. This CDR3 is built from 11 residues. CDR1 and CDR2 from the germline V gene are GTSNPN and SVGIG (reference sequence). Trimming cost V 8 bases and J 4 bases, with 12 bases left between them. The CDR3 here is CAGQSFYEQYF. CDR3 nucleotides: TGTGCCGGGCAAAGTTTTTACGAGCAGTACTTC.

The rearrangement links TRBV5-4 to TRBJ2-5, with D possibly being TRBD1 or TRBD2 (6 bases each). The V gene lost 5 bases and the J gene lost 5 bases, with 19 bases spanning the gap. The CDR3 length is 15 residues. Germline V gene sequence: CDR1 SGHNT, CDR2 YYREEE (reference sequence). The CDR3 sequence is CASSEGGRILETQYF. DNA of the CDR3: TGTGCCAGCAGTGAGGGGGGAAGAATTCTGGAGACCCAGTACTTC.

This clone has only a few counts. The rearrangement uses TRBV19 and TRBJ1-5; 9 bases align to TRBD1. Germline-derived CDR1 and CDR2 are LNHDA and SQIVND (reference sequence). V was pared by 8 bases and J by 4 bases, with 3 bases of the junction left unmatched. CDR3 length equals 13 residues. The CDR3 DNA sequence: TGTGCCAGTGACAGGGGGGTGAATCAGCCCCAGCATTTT. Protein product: CASDRGVNQPQHF.

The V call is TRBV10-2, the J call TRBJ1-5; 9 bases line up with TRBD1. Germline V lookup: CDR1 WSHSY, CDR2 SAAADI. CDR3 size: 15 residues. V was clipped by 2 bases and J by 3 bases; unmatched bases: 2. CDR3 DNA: TGCGCCAGCAGTGAGACAGGGGGCTCCAATCAGCCCCAGCATTTT. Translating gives CASSETGGSNQPQHF.

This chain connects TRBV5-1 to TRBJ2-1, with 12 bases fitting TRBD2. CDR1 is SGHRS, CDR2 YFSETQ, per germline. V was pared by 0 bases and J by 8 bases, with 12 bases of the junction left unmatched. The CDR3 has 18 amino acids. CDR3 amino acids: CASSLEKRLAGAVDEQFF. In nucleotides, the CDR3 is TGCGCCAGCAGCTTGGAGAAACGACTAGCGGGGGCTGTCGATGAGCAGTTCTTC.